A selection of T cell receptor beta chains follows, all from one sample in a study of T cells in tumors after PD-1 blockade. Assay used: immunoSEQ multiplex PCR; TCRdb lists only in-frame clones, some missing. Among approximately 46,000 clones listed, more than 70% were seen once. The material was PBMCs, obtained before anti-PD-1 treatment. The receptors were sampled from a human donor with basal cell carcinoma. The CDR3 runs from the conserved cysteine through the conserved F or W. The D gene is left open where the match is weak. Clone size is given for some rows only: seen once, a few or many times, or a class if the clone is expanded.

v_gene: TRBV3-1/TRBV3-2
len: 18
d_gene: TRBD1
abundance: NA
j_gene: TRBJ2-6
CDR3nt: TGTGCCAGCACCCCCTGGGACAGGGGTCAATCTGGGGCCAACGTCCTGACTTTC
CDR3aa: CASTPWDRGQSGANVLTF

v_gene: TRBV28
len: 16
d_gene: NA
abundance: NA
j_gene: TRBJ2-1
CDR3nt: TGTGCCAGCAGTCCCGGGGACCCTCACTCCTACAATGAGCAGTTCTTC
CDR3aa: CASSPGDPHSYNEQFF

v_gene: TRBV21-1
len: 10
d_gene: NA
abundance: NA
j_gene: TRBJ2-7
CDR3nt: TGTGGGGGGCGCTTCAACGAGCAGTACTTC
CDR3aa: CGGRFNEQYF

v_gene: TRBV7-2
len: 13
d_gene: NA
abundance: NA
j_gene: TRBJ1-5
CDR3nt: TGTGCCAGCAGCTTAGGAAAGAATCAGCCCCAGCATTTT
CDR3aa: CASSLGKNQPQHF

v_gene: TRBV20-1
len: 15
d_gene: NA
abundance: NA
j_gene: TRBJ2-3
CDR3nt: TGCAGTGCTAGTGGGGTACAGGGTATCGCAGATACGCAGTATTTT
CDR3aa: CSASGVQGIADTQYF

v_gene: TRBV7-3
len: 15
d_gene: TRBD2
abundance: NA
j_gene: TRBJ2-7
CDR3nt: TGTGCCAGCAGCTTTCTGGCGGGAGGGCCGAGCGAGCAGTACTTC
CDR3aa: CASSFLAGGPSEQYF

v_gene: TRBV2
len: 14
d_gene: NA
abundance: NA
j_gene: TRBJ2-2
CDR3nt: TGTGCCAGCATCCGAAGCCAGAACACCGGGGAGCTGTTTTTT
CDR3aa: CASIRSQNTGELFF

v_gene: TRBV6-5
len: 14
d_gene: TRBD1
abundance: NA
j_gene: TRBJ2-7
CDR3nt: TGTGCCAGCACCAGGACAGGAGCAACCTACGAGCAGTACTTC
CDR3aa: CASTRTGATYEQYF

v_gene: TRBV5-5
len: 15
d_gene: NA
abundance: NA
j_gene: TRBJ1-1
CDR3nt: TGTGCCAGCAGCTCGGAGGGGATCGCGGGGACTGAAGCTTTCTTT
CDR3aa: CASSSEGIAGTEAFF

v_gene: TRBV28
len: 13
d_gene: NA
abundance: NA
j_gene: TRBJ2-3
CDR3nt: TGTGCCAGCAGTTTAGTTCTGAGAGATACGCAGTATTTT
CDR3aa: CASSLVLRDTQYF

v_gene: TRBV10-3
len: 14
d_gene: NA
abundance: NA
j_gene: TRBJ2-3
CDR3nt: TGTGCCATCACGCCCGAGGAAACTACAGATACGCAGTATTTT
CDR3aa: CAITPEETTDTQYF

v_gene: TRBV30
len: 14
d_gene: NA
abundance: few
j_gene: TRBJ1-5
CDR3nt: TGTGCCTGGAGTCCCCCCCGGGCCTATCAGCCCCAGCATTTT
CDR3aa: CAWSPPRAYQPQHF

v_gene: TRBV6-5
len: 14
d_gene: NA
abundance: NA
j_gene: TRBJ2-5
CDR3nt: TGTGCCAGCGAACGAAGTACAGGGTCCGAGACCCAGTACTTC
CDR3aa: CASERSTGSETQYF

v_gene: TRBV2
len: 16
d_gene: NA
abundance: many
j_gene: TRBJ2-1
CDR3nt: TGTGCCAGCAGTGATGGAGGGGGGGCTGATGGCGATGAGCAGTTCTTC
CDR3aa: CASSDGGGADGDEQFF

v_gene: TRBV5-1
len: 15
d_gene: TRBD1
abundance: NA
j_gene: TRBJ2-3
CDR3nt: TGCGCCAGCAGCAGAGGGGGCCTCGGCACAGATACGCAGTATTTT
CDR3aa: CASSRGGLGTDTQYF